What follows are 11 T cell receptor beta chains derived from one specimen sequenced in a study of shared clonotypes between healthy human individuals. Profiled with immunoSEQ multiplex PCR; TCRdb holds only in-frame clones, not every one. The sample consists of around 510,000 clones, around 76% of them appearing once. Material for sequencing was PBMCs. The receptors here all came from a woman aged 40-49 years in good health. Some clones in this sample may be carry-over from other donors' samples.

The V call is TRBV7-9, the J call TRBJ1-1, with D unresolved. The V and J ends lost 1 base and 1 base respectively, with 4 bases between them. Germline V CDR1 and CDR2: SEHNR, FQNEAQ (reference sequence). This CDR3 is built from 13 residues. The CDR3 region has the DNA TGTGCCAGCAGCTTAGGGTCGAACACTGAAGCTTTCTTT. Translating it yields CASSLGSNTEAFF.

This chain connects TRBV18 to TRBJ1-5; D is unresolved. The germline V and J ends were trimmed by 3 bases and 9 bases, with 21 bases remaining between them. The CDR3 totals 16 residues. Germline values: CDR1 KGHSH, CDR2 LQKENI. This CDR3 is CASSPVGGPTLGPQHF. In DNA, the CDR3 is TGTGCCAGCTCACCGGTGGGAGGGCCAACCCTCGGGCCCCAGCATTTT.

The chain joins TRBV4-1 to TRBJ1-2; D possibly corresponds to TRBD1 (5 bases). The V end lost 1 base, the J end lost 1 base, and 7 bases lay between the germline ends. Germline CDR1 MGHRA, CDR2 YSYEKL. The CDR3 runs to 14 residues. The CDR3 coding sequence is TGCGCCAGCAGCCAAGGGGGACTTAACTATGGCTACACCTTC. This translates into CASSQGGLNYGYTF.

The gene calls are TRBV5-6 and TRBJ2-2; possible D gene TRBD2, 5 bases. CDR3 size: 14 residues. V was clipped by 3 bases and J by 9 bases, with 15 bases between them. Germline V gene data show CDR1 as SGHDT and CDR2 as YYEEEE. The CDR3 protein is CASSSSSAGRELFF. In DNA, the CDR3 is TGTGCCAGCAGCTCTAGCTCCGCCGGCAGGGAGCTGTTTTTT.

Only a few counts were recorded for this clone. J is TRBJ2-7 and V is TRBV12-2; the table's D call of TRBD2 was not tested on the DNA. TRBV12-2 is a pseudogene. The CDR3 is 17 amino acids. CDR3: CASRLALLAGVWYEQYF. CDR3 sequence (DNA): TGTGCAAGTCGCTTAGCGCTTCTAGCGGGAGTTTGGTACGAGCAGTACTTC.

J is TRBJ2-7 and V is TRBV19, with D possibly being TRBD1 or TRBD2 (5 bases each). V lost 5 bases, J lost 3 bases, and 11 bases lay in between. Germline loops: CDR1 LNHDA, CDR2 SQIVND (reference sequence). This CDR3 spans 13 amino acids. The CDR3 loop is CASSPGRGYEQYF. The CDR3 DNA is TGTGCCAGTAGTCCGGGACGGGGCTACGAGCAGTACTTC.

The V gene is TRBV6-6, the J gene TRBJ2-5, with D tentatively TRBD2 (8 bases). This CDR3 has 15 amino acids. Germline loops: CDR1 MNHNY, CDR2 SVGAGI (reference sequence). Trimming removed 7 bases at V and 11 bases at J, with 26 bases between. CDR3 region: CASTASGLGGLEQYF. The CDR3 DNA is TGTGCCAGCACCGCGTCGGGACTAGGGGGCCTAGAGCAGTACTTC.

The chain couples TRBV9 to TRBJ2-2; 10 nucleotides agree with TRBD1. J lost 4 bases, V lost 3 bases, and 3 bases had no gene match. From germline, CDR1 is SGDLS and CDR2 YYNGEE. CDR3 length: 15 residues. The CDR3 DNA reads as TGTGCCAGCAGCGAACGGACAGGGGGCACCGGGGAGCTGTTTTTT. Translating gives CASSERTGGTGELFF.

CDR3 DNA: TGTGCCAGCAGTGATGGGGCCCGATTGGCCCTCCACTTT. Its protein product is CASSDGARLALHF. The chain joins TRBV11-2 to TRBJ1-6; D is possibly TRBD1 (5 bases). CDR1 and CDR2 (germline): SGHAT, FQNNGV. V was trimmed by 6 bases and J by 14 bases, leaving 17 bases between them. The CDR3 has 13 residues. The full variable domain, in which reference TRBV11-2 and TRBJ1-6 provide the parts outside the CDR3, is EAGVAQSPRYKIIEKRQSVAFWCNPISGHATLYWYQQILGQGPKLLIQFQNNGVVDDSQLPKDRFSAERLKGVDSTLKIQPAKLEDSAVYLCASSDGARLALHFGNGTRLTVT.

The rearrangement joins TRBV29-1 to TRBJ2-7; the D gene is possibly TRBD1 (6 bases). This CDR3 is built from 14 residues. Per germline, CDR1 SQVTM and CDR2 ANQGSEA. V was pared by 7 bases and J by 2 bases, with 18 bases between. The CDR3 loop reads CSASPTGSPYEQYF. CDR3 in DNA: TGCAGCGCGTCCCCGACAGGATCCCCCTACGAGCAGTACTTC.

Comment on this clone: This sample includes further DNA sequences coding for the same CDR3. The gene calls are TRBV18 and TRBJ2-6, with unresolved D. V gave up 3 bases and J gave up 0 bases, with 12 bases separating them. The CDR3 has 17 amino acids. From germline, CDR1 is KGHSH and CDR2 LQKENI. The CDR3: CASSPSQVTSGANVLTF. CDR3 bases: TGTGCCAGCTCACCTAGCCAGGTCACCTCTGGGGCCAACGTCCTGACTTTC.